Listed below are T cell receptor beta chains from one sample, sequenced in a study of T cell changes during pregnancy in multiple sclerosis. The table came from immunoSEQ multiplex PCR; TCRdb's copy has only in-frame clones and leaves some out. The table has about 51,000 clones, around 93% seen once. Sequencing used peripheral blood, obtained in the second trimester of pregnancy. These receptors all stem from a female donor with multiple sclerosis, enrolled in a pregnancy study. Both conserved end residues are part of each CDR3. Each record gives: J gene, clone size, V gene, D gene, CDR3 DNA, CDR3 protein. A D gene is named only where the DNA matches it firmly. The size entry is marked missing in some rows and otherwise reads once, few, many or a size class.

J gene: TRBJ2-3
clone size: -
V gene: TRBV5-4
D gene: TRBD2
CDR3 DNA: TGTGCCAGCAGCCCCCGGACTAGCGGGAGAGGATTAAACACAGATACGCAGTATTTT
CDR3 protein: CASSPRTSGRGLNTDTQYF

J gene: TRBJ2-7
clone size: -
V gene: TRBV5-1
D gene: -
CDR3 DNA: TGCGCCAGCAGCTTGGGACTTAACGAGCAGTACTTC
CDR3 protein: CASSLGLNEQYF

J gene: TRBJ1-1
clone size: -
V gene: TRBV9
D gene: TRBD1
CDR3 DNA: TGTGCCAGCAGCGTAGATGAGGGTGGGGACAGGAATCAAGCTTTCTTT
CDR3 protein: CASSVDEGGDRNQAFF

J gene: TRBJ2-1
clone size: -
V gene: TRBV12-5
D gene: -
CDR3 DNA: TGTGCTAGTGGTTTACTAGTTGTTGGTGAGCAGTTCTTC
CDR3 protein: CASGLLVVGEQFF

J gene: TRBJ1-2
clone size: -
V gene: TRBV27
D gene: -
CDR3 DNA: TGTGCCAGCAGTTTATCGATTTACCCTATCTATGGCTACACCTTC
CDR3 protein: CASSLSIYPIYGYTF

J gene: TRBJ1-1
clone size: -
V gene: TRBV25-1
D gene: -
CDR3 DNA: TGTGCCAGCAGTGGAACTTCAGGGGTGGCTTTCTTT
CDR3 protein: CASSGTSGVAFF

J gene: TRBJ2-3
clone size: -
V gene: TRBV7-6
D gene: TRBD2
CDR3 DNA: TGTGCCAGCAGCTTAGGGACTAGCGGGAGGGTTAGCACAGATACGCAGTATTTT
CDR3 protein: CASSLGTSGRVSTDTQYF

J gene: TRBJ1-2
clone size: -
V gene: TRBV19
D gene: -
CDR3 DNA: TGTGCCAGTAACACGTTGTATAACTATGGCTACACCTTC
CDR3 protein: CASNTLYNYGYTF

J gene: TRBJ2-5
clone size: -
V gene: TRBV7-2
D gene: -
CDR3 DNA: TGTGCCAGCAGCCTAAACAGGGTGACGCAAGAGACCCAGTACTTC
CDR3 protein: CASSLNRVTQETQYF

J gene: TRBJ2-1
clone size: -
V gene: TRBV30
D gene: TRBD2
CDR3 DNA: TGTGCCTGGAATAGCGGGGGGAACAATGAGCAGTTCTTC
CDR3 protein: CAWNSGGNNEQFF

J gene: TRBJ2-1
clone size: -
V gene: TRBV29-1
D gene: TRBD1
CDR3 DNA: TGCAGCGTAAGTGGACAGGGGTTATACAATGAGCAGTTCTTC
CDR3 protein: CSVSGQGLYNEQFF

J gene: TRBJ2-1
clone size: -
V gene: TRBV6-4
D gene: TRBD2
CDR3 DNA: TGTGCCAGCAGTGACTTTCGGGAGGGCCGGATTGAGCAGTTCTTC
CDR3 protein: CASSDFREGRIEQFF

J gene: TRBJ2-2
clone size: -
V gene: TRBV18
D gene: -
CDR3 DNA: TGTGCCAACTCAGCAAGCGGTGATACCGGGGAGCTGTTTTTT
CDR3 protein: CANSASGDTGELFF

J gene: TRBJ2-7
clone size: -
V gene: TRBV7-9
D gene: -
CDR3 DNA: TGTGCCAGCAGCTTGCCAGGTTCCTACGAGCAGTACTTC
CDR3 protein: CASSLPGSYEQYF

J gene: TRBJ1-2
clone size: -
V gene: TRBV2
D gene: TRBD1
CDR3 DNA: TGTGCCAGCAGTGAGGGGACAGCTTTTGTATATGGCTACACCTTC
CDR3 protein: CASSEGTAFVYGYTF

J gene: TRBJ2-7
clone size: -
V gene: TRBV27
D gene: -
CDR3 DNA: TGTGCCAGCAGTCCCACCCCTCGTCTAGCGAGTCCATCCTACGAGCAGTACTTC
CDR3 protein: CASSPTPRLASPSYEQYF

J gene: TRBJ2-5
clone size: -
V gene: TRBV7-9
D gene: -
CDR3 DNA: TGTGCCAGCAGCCACCCCACGCGGGTAGGCGAGACCCAGTACTTC
CDR3 protein: CASSHPTRVGETQYF

J gene: TRBJ2-7
clone size: -
V gene: TRBV4-2
D gene: -
CDR3 DNA: TGTGCCAGCAGCCACCGTTTTTCCAGCTCCTACGAGCAGTACTTC
CDR3 protein: CASSHRFSSSYEQYF

J gene: TRBJ2-6
clone size: -
V gene: TRBV5-8
D gene: -
CDR3 DNA: TGTGCCAGCAGCCTAGGGGACACCTCTGGGGCCAACGTCCTGACTTTC
CDR3 protein: CASSLGDTSGANVLTF

J gene: TRBJ1-4
clone size: -
V gene: TRBV28
D gene: TRBD1
CDR3 DNA: TGTGCCAGCAGTGCGGTCGGGACAGGGAATGAAAAACTGTTTTTT
CDR3 protein: CASSAVGTGNEKLFF

J gene: TRBJ2-7
clone size: -
V gene: TRBV5-6
D gene: TRBD2
CDR3 DNA: TGTGCCAGCAGCTTGGGTGGGGGACTAGCGACCGCCTACGAGCAGTACTTC
CDR3 protein: CASSLGGGLATAYEQYF

J gene: TRBJ2-7
clone size: once
V gene: TRBV7-9
D gene: TRBD1
CDR3 DNA: TGTGCCAGCAGCTTAGGTGGGACAGGCCGAACCTACGAGCAGTACTTC
CDR3 protein: CASSLGGTGRTYEQYF

J gene: TRBJ2-4
clone size: -
V gene: TRBV5-6
D gene: -
CDR3 DNA: TGTGCCAGCAGCTTGCTAGGCCCCGCGGCCAAAAACATTCAGTACTTC
CDR3 protein: CASSLLGPAAKNIQYF

J gene: TRBJ1-1
clone size: few
V gene: TRBV7-9
D gene: -
CDR3 DNA: TGTGCCAGCAGCTTGACAGCGATGAACACTGAAGCTTTCTTT
CDR3 protein: CASSLTAMNTEAFF

J gene: TRBJ1-1
clone size: -
V gene: TRBV7-9
D gene: -
CDR3 DNA: TGTGCCAGCAGCTTAGCGTCGGGGGGACTATACGCTGAAGCTTTCTTT
CDR3 protein: CASSLASGGLYAEAFF

J gene: TRBJ1-1
clone size: -
V gene: TRBV6-5
D gene: TRBD1
CDR3 DNA: TGTGCCAGCAGTGCGCGACAGGGATCTCAGGTTGAAGCTTTCTTT
CDR3 protein: CASSARQGSQVEAFF

J gene: TRBJ2-3
clone size: -
V gene: TRBV28
D gene: -
CDR3 DNA: TGTGCCAGCAGTTTATCACCGGGGAGAGATACGCAGTATTTT
CDR3 protein: CASSLSPGRDTQYF

J gene: TRBJ1-5
clone size: -
V gene: TRBV18
D gene: -
CDR3 DNA: TGTGCCAGCTCACCACAGGGAGAGAATCAGCCCCAGCATTTT
CDR3 protein: CASSPQGENQPQHF